This entry describes one TCR beta chain. What it recognizes is unknown. The data belong to a study of Siglec-9 on CD8 T cells in melanoma. Generated by immunoSEQ multiplex PCR, the TCRdb table keeps only in-frame clones and is missing some. This sample yields around 39,000 clones, of which 80% to 85% are seen a single time; around 1.8% belongs to the top ten. Findings and limits, study-wide: An effector memory CD8+ T-cell subset seemingly accumulating in melanoma was reportedly marked and regulated by Siglec-9.

The receptor comes from a human donor in good health. Sequenced sample: Siglec-9- CD8+ T cells sorted from blood.

The CDR3 DNA sequence: TGTGCCAGCAGTTTACAGGGACTAGCTGGCGAGCAGTACTTC. Translation gives CASSLQGLAGEQYF. The chain uses TRBV28 and TRBJ2-7; 9 bases align to TRBD2. This CDR3 contains 14 residues. Germline assignment: CDR1 MDHEN and CDR2 SYDVKM. V lost 2 bases and J lost 6; bases outside the gene matches: 5.